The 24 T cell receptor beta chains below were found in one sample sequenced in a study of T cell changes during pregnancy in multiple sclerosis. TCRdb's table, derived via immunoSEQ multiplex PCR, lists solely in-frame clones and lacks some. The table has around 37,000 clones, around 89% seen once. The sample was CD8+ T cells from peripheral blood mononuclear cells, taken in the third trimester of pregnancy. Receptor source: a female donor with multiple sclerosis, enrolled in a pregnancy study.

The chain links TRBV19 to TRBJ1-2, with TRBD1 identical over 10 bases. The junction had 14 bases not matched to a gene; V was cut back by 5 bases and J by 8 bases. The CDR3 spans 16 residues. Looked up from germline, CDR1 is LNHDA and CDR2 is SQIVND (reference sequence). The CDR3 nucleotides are TGTGCCAGTAGTGTGATGCTGACAGGGGGCGCCGAAGGCTACACCTTC. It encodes CASSVMLTGGAEGYTF.

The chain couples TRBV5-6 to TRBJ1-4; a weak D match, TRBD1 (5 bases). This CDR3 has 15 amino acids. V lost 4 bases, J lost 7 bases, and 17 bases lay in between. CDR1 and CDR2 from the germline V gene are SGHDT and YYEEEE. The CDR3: CASSHLEVGGEKLFF. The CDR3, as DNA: TGTGCCAGCAGCCATCTTGAGGTGGGGGGTGAAAAACTGTTTTTT.

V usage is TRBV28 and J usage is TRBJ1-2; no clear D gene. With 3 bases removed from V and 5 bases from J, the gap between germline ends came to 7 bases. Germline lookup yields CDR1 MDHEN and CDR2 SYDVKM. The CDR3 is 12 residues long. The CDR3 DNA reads TGTGCCAGCAGTTTCCAGGATTATGGCTACACCTTC. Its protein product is CASSFQDYGYTF.

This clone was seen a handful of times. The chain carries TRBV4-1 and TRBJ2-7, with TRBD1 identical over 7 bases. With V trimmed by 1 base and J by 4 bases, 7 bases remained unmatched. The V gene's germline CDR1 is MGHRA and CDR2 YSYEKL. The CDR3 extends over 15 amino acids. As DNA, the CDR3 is TGCGCCAGCAGCCAAGGTCAGGGGGAAGGATACGAGCAGTACTTC. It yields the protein CASSQGQGEGYEQYF.

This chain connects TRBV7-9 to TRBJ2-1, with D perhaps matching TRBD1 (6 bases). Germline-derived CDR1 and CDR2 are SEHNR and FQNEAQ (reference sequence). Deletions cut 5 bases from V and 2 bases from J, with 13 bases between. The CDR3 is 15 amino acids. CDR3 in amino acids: CASSGSGDPYNEQFF. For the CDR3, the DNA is TGTGCCAGCAGCGGATCAGGGGACCCCTACAATGAGCAGTTCTTC.

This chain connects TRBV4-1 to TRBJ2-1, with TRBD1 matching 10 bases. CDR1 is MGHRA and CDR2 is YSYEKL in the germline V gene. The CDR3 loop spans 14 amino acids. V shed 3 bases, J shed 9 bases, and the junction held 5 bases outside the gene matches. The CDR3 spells CASSQLRTGGEQFF. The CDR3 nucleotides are TGCGCCAGCAGCCAGTTGAGGACAGGGGGTGAGCAGTTCTTC.

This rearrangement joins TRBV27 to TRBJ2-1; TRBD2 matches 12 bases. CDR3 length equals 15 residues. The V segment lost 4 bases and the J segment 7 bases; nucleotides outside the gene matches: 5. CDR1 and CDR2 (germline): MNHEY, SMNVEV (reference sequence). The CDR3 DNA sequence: TGTGCCAGCAGTTACCTAGCGGGGGGGAGGAATGAGCAGTTCTTC. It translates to CASSYLAGGRNEQFF.

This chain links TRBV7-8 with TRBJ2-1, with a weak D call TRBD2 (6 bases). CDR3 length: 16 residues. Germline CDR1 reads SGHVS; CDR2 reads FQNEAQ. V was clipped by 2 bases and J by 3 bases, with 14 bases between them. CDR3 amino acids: CASSLTGQGGYNEQFF. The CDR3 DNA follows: TGTGCCAGCAGCTTAACGGGGCAGGGAGGCTACAATGAGCAGTTCTTC.

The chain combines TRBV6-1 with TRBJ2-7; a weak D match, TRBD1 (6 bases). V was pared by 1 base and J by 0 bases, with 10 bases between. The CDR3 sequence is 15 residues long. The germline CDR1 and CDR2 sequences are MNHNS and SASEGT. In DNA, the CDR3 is TGTGCCAGCAGTGAAGAGGGGGTACCCTCCTACGAGCAGTACTTC. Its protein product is CASSEEGVPSYEQYF.

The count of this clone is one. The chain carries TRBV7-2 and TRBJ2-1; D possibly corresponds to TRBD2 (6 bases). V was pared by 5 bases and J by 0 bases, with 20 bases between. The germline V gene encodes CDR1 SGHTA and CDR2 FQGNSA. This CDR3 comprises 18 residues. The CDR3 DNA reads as TGTGCCAGCAGCCTCTGGGGACTTGCCGTGAGCTCCTACAATGAGCAGTTCTTC. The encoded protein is CASSLWGLAVSSYNEQFF.

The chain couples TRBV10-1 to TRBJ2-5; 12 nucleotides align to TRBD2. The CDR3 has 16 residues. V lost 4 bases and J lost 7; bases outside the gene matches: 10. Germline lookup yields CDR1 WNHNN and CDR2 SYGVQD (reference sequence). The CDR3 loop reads CASSGAGTSGRVTQYF. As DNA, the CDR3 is TGCGCCAGCAGTGGAGCCGGGACTAGCGGGCGGGTGACCCAGTACTTC.

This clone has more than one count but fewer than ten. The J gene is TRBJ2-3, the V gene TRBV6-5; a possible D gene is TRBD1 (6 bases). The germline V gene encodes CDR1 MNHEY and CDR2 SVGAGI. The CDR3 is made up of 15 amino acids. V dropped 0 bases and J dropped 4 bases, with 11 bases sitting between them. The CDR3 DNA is TGTGCCAGCAGTTACTCATCAGGGGCGGCAGATACGCAGTATTTT. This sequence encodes CASSYSSGAADTQYF.

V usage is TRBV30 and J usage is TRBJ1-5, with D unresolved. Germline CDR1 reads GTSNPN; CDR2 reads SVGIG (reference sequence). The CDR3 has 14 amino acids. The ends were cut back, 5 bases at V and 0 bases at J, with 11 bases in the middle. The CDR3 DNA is TGTGCCTGGCGGGGTTTGGGTAGCAATCAGCCCCAGCATTTT. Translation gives CAWRGLGSNQPQHF.

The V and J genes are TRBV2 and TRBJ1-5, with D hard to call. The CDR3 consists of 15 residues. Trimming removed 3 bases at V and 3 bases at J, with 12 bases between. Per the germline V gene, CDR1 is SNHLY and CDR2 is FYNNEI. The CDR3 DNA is TGTGCCAGCAGTGACGCCCTAACCCCCAATCAGCCCCAGCATTTT. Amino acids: CASSDALTPNQPQHF.

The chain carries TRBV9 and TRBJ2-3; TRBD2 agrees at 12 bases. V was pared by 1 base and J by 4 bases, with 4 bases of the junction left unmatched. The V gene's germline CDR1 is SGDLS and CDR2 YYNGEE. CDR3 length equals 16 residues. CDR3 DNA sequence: TGTGCCAGCAGCGTATCTAGCGGGGGGGCCGCAGATACGCAGTATTTT. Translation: CASSVSSGGAADTQYF.

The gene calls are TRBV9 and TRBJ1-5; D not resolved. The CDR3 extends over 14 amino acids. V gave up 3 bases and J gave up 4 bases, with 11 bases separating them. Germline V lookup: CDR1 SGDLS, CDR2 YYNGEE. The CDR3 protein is CASSALAGNQPQHF. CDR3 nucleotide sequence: TGTGCCAGCAGCGCCCTCGCAGGAAATCAGCCCCAGCATTTT.

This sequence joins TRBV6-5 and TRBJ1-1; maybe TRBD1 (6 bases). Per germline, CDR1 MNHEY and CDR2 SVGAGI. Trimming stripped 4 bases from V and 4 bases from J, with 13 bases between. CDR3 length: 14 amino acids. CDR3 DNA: TGTGCCAGCAGTTCCACAGGGTTGGGCACTGAAGCTTTCTTT. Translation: CASSSTGLGTEAFF.

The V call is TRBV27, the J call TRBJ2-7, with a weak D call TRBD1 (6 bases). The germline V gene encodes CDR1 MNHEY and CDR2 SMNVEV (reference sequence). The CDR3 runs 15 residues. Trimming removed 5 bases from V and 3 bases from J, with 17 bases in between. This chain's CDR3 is CASSPLSRGGYEQYF. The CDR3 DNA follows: TGTGCCAGCAGTCCCCTCTCGAGAGGGGGCTACGAGCAGTACTTC.

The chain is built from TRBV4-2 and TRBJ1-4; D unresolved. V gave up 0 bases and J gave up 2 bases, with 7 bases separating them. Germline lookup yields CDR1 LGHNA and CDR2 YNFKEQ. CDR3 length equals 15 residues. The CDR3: CASSQEEVTNEKLFF. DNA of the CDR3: TGTGCCAGCAGCCAAGAGGAGGTGACTAATGAAAAACTGTTTTTT.

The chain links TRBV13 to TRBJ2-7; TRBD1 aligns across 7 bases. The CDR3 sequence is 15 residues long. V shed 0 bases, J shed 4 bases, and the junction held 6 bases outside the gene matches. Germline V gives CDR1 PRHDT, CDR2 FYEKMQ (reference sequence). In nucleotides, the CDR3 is TGTGCCAGCAGCTTAGGGGCAGGGGGATATTACGAGCAGTACTTC. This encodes CASSLGAGGYYEQYF.

The CDR3 reads CASSLKAWNTEAFF. In nucleotides, the CDR3 is TGTGCCAGCAGTTTAAAAGCGTGGAACACTGAAGCTTTCTTT. The rearrangement uses TRBV27 and TRBJ1-1, with D uncertain. Germline V CDR1 and CDR2: MNHEY, SMNVEV (reference sequence). V shed 2 bases and J shed 1 base, with 8 bases lying between them. This CDR3 is 14 amino acids long.

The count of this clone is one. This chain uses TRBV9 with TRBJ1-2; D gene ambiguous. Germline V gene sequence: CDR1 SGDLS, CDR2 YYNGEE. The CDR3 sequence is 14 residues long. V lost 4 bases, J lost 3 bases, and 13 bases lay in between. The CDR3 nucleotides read TGTGCCAGCAGCCCCCAATCCACACACTATGGCTACACCTTC. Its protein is CASSPQSTHYGYTF.

CDR3 nucleotide sequence: TGCAGCGTTGAAACCCTCCGACTAGGCACAGATACGCAGTATTTT. Encoded protein: CSVETLRLGTDTQYF. The rearrangement joins TRBV29-1 to TRBJ2-3; D possibly corresponds to TRBD2 (6 bases). The CDR3 covers 15 residues. V lost 2 bases and J lost 1, with 13 bases in between. Germline V gives CDR1 SQVTM, CDR2 ANQGSEA.

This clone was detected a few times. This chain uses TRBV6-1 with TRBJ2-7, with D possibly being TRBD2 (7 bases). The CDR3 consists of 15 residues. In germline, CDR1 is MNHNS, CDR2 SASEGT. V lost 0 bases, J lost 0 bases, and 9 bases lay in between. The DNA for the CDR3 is TGTGCCAGCAGTGAAGCGGGAGGGGGCTCCTACGAGCAGTACTTC. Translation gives CASSEAGGGSYEQYF.